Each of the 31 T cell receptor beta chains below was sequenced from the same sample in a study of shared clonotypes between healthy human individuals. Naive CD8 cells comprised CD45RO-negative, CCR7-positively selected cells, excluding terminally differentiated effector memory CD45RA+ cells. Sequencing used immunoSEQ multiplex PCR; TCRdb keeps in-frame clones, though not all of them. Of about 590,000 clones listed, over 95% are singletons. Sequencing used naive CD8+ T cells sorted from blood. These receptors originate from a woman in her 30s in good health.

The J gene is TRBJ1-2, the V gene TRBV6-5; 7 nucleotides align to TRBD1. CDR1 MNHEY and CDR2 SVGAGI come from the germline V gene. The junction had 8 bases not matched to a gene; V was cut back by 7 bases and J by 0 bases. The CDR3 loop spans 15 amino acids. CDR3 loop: CASIDTGAANYGYTF. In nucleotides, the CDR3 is TGTGCCAGCATAGACACAGGGGCAGCTAACTATGGCTACACCTTC.

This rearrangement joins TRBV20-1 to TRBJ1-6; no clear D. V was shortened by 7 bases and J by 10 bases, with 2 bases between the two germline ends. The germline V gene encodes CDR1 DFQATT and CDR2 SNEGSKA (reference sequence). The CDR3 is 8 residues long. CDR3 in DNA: TGCAGTGTCTCACCCCTCCACTTT. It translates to CSVSPLHF.

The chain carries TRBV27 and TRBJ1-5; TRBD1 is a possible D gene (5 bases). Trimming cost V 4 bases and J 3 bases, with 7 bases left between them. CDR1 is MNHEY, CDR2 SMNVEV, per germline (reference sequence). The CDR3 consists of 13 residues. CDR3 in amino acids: CASSWGLNQPQHF. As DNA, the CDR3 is TGTGCCAGCAGTTGGGGACTCAATCAGCCCCAGCATTTT.

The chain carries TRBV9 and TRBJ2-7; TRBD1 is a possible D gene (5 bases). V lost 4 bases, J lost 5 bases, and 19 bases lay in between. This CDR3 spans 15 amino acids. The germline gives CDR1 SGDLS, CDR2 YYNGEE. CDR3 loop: CASSPLGGAVNEQYF. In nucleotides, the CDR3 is TGTGCCAGCAGCCCCCTAGGTGGGGCCGTAAACGAGCAGTACTTC.

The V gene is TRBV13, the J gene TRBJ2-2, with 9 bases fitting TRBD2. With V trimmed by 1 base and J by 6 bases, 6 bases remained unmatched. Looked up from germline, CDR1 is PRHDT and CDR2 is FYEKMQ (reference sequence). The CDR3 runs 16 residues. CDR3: CASSLDLAGTAGELFF. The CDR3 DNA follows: TGTGCCAGCAGCTTAGACCTAGCGGGAACCGCCGGGGAGCTGTTTTTT.

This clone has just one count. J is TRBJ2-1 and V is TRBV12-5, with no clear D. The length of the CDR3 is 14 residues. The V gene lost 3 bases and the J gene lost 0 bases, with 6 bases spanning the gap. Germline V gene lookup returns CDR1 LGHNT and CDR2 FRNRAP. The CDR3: CASGFSSSYNEQFF. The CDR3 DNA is TGTGCTAGTGGTTTCAGTAGCTCCTACAATGAGCAGTTCTTC.

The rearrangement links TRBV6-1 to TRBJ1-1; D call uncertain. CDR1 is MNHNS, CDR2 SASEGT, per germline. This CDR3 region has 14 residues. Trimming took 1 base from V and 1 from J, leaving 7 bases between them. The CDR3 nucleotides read TGTGCCAGCAGTGAAGGGGGATGGAACACTGAAGCTTTCTTT. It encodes CASSEGGWNTEAFF.

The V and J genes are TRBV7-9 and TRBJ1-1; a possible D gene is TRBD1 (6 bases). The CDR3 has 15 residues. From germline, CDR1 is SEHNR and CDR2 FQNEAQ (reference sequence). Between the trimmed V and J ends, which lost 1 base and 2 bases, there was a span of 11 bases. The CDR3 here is CASSLGTAFNTEAFF. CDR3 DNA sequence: TGTGCCAGCAGCTTAGGGACAGCCTTTAACACTGAAGCTTTCTTT.

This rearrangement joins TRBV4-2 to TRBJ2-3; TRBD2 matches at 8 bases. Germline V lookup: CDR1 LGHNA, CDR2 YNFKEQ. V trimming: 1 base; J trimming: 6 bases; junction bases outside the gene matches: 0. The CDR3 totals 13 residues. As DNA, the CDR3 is TGTGCCAGCAGCCAAGGCGGGAGGGATACGCAGTATTTT. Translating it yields CASSQGGRDTQYF.

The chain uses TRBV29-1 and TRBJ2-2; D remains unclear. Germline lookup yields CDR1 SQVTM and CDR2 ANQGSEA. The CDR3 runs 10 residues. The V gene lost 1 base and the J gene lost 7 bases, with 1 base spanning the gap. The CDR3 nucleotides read TGCAGCGTTGAAGTCGGGGAGCTGTTTTTT. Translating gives CSVEVGELFF.

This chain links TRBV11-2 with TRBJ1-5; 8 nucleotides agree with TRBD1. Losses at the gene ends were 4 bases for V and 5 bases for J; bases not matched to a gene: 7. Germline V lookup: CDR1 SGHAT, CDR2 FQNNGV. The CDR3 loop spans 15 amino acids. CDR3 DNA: TGTGCCAGCAGCTCCGGGACAGGCTCTTATCAGCCCCAGCATTTT. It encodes CASSSGTGSYQPQHF.

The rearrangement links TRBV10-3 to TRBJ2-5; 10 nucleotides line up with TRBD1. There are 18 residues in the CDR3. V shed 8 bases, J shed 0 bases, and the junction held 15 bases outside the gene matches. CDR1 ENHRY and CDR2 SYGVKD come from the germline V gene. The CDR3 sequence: CAIGTGEFGGQYQETQYF. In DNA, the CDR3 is TGTGCCATCGGGACAGGGGAGTTTGGAGGACAGTACCAAGAGACCCAGTACTTC.

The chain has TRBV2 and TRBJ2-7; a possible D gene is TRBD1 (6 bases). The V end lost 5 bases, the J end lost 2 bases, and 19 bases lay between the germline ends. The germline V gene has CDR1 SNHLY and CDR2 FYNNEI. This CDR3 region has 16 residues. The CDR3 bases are TGTGCCAGCAGTTGGAGTGGGAACACAGGGACCTACGAGCAGTACTTC. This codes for CASSWSGNTGTYEQYF.

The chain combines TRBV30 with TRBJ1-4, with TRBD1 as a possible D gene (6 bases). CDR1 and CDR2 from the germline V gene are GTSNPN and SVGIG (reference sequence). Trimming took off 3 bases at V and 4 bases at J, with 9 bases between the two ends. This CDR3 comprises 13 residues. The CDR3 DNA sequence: TGTGCCTGGAGAGACAGGCTTAATGAAAAACTGTTTTTT. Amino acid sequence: CAWRDRLNEKLFF.

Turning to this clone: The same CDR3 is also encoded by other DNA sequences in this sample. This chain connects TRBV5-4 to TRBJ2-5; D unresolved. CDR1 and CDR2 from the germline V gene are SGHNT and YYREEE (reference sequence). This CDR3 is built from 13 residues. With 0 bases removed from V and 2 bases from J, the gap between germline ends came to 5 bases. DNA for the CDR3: TGTGCCAGCAGCTTGGGGGGACAAGAGACCCAGTACTTC. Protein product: CASSLGGQETQYF.

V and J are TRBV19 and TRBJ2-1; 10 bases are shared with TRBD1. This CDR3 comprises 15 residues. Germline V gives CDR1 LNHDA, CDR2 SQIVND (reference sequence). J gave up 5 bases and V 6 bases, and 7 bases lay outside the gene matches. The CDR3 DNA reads TGTGCCAGTAGCCCCCCCGGGACAGGGGACAATGAGCAGTTCTTC. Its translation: CASSPPGTGDNEQFF.

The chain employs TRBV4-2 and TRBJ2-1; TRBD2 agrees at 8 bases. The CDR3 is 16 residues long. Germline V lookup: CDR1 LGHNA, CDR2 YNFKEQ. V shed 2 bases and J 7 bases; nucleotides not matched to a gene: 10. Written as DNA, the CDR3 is TGTGCCAGCAGCCAACCACTAGCGGAGGGCTTTAATGAGCAGTTCTTC. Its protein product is CASSQPLAEGFNEQFF.

CDR3 DNA: TGTGCCAGCAGCTATTCCCAAGGGACACTCTTACTCCATGAGCAGTTCTTC. Its protein is CASSYSQGTLLLHEQFF. The chain has TRBV28 and TRBJ2-1; possible D gene TRBD1, 6 bases. CDR3 size: 17 residues. CDR1 is MDHEN and CDR2 is SYDVKM in the germline V gene. V lost 6 bases and J lost 8, with 26 bases in between.

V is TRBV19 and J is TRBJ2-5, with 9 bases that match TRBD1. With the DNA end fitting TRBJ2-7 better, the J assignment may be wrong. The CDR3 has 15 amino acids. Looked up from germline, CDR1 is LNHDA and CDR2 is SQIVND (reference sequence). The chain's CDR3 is CASSTGTGPFYEQYF. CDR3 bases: TGTGCCAGTAGTACCGGGACAGGGCCCTTCTACGAGCAGTACTTC.

The CDR3 sequence: CASSLYLGGADEQYF. The CDR3 nucleotides read TGTGCCAGCAGCCTTTATCTAGGGGGCGCGGACGAGCAGTACTTC. The chain couples TRBV28 to TRBJ2-7, with 7 bases matching TRBD1. The CDR3 is 15 amino acids. Germline assignment: CDR1 MDHEN and CDR2 SYDVKM. Unmatched junction bases numbered 13, after V lost 6 bases and J lost 5 bases.

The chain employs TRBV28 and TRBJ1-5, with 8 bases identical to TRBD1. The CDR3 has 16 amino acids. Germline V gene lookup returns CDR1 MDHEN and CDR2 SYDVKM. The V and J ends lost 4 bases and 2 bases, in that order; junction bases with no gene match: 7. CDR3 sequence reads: CASSYQGARGNQPQHF. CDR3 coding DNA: TGTGCCAGCAGTTATCAGGGGGCGAGGGGCAATCAGCCCCAGCATTTT.

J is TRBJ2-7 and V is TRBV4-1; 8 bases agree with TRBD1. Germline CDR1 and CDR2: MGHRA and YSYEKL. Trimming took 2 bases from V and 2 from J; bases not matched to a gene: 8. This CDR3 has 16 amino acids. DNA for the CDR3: TGCGCCAGCAGCCAAATAACAGGGGGTTACCCCTACGAGCAGTACTTC. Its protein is CASSQITGGYPYEQYF.

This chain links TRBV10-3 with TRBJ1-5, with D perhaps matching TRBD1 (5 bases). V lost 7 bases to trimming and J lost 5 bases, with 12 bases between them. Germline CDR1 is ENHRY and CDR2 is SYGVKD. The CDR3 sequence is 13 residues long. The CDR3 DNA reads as TGTGCCATCACCAGACAGCCTGATCAGCCCCAGCATTTT. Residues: CAITRQPDQPQHF.

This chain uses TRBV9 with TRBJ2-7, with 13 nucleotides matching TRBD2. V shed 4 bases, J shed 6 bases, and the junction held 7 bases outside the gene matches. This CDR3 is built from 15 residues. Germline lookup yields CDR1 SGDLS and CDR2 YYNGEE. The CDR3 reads CASSPRTSGSAEQYF. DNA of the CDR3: TGTGCCAGCAGCCCTCGGACTAGCGGGAGTGCCGAGCAGTACTTC.

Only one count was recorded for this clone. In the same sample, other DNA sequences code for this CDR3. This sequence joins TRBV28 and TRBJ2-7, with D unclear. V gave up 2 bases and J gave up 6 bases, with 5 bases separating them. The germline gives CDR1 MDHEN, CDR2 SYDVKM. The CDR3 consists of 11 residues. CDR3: CASSLSSEQYF. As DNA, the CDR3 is TGTGCCAGCAGTTTAAGTTCCGAGCAGTACTTC.

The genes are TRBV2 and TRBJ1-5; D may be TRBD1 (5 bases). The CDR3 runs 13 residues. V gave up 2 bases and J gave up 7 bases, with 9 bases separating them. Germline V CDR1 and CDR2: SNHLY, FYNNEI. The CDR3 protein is CASSETGRQPQHF. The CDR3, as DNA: TGTGCCAGCAGTGAAACAGGAAGGCAGCCCCAGCATTTT.

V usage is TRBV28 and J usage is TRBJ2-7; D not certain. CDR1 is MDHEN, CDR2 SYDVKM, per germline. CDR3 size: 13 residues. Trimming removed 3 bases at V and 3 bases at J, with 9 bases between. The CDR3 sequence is CASSLGSHYEQYF. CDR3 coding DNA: TGTGCCAGCAGTTTGGGCAGCCACTACGAGCAGTACTTC.

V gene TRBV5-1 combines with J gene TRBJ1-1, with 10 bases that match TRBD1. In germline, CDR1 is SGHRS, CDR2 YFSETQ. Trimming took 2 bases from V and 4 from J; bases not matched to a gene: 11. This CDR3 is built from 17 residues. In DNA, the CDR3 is TGCGCCAGCAGCTTACCGGGACAGGGGCCTTTTGCCACTGAAGCTTTCTTT. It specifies CASSLPGQGPFATEAFF.

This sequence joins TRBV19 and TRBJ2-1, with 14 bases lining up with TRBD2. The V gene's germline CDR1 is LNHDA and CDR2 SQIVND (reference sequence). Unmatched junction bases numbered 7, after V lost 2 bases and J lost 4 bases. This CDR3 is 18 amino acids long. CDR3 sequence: CASSIRLAGGPSYNEQFF. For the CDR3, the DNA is TGTGCCAGTAGTATAAGACTAGCGGGAGGGCCCTCTTACAATGAGCAGTTCTTC.

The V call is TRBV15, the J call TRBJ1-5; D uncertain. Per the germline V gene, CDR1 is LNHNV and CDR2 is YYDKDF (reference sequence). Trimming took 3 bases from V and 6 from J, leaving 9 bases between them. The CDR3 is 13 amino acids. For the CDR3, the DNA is TGTGCCACCAGCAGTGCCTTGGGTCAGCCCCAGCATTTT. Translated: CATSSALGQPQHF.

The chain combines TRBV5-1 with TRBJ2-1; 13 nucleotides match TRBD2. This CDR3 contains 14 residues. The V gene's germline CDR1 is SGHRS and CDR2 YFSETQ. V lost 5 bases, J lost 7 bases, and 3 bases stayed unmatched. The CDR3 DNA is TGCGCCAGCAGTACGACTAGCGGGGGGAATGAGCAGTTCTTC. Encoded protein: CASSTTSGGNEQFF.